This is a list of T cell receptor beta chains from one sample in a study of technical replicates of blood from several donors. The protocol was immunoSEQ multiplex PCR, while the TCRdb copy is restricted to in-frame clones and leaves out a portion. The sample has tens of thousands of clones; approximately 94% are singletons. The sample was T cells isolated from PBMCs. Receptors were obtained from a human donor in good health. Both conserved end residues are part of each CDR3. The D gene is left open where the match is weak. Some rows mark clone size as missing; the rest say once, few, many or name a class of expanded clone.

>TRBV27|TRBJ2-2|NA|NA
CASSFGAITGELFF
TGTGCCAGCAGTTTCGGTGCGATCACCGGGGAGCTGTTTTTT
>TRBV30|TRBJ2-3|NA|TRBD1
CAWRQGATDTQYF
TGTGCCTGGAGACAGGGGGCCACAGATACGCAGTATTTT
>TRBV7-3|TRBJ2-7|NA|TRBD1
CASSVTGIYYEQYF
TGTGCCAGCAGCGTGACAGGGATATACTACGAGCAGTACTTC
>TRBV6-1|TRBJ2-7|NA|NA
CASSDSRGSPYEQYF
TGTGCCAGCAGCGATTCACGGGGATCCCCTTACGAGCAGTACTTC
>TRBV6-4|TRBJ2-1|NA|TRBD2
CASSPTGVSGTSGRASRVF
TGTGCCAGCAGTCCGACAGGGGTCTCCGGGACTAGCGGGAGGGCCTCTAGAGTCTTC
>TRBV7-3|TRBJ2-1|NA|TRBD2
CASSRLAGAYNEQFF
TGTGCCAGCAGCCGTCTAGCGGGAGCCTACAATGAGCAGTTCTTC
>TRBV6-5|TRBJ1-2|NA|TRBD1
CASSYFPGQGNGYTF
TGTGCCAGCAGTTACTTCCCGGGACAGGGGAATGGCTACACCTTC
>TRBV5-1|TRBJ2-4|NA|TRBD2
CATDALLAGGPLGIQYF
TGCGCCACTGACGCTCTTCTAGCGGGAGGGCCGTTGGGCATTCAGTACTTC
>TRBV19|TRBJ1-2|NA|TRBD1
CASRMDRGSDGYTF
TGTGCCAGTAGGATGGACAGGGGATCGGATGGCTACACCTTC
>TRBV6-1|TRBJ2-2|NA|NA
CATSKRDSNTGELFF
TGTGCCACCAGTAAGAGGGATTCGAACACCGGGGAGCTGTTTTTT
>TRBV6-1|TRBJ1-5|NA|TRBD1
CASSETGQVNQPQHF
TGTGCCAGCAGTGAAACGGGACAGGTGAATCAGCCCCAGCATTTT
>TRBV10-3|TRBJ1-1|NA|NA
CAISEQAQNTEAFF
TGTGCCATCAGTGAGCAGGCCCAGAACACTGAAGCTTTCTTT
>TRBV30|TRBJ2-1|once|NA
CAWSESYNEQFF
TGTGCCTGGAGTGAGAGCTACAATGAGCAGTTCTTC
>TRBV10-2|TRBJ2-5|NA|TRBD1
CASSEFTGAETQYF
TGCGCCAGCAGTGAGTTTACAGGGGCAGAGACCCAGTACTTC
>TRBV5-4|TRBJ1-1|once|NA
CASSLQGRTEAFF
TGTGCCAGCAGCTTACAGGGTCGCACTGAAGCTTTCTTT
>TRBV7-9|TRBJ1-1|NA|NA
CASSVGAAEAFF
TGTGCCAGCAGCGTAGGGGCCGCTGAAGCTTTCTTT
>TRBV11-2|TRBJ2-7|NA|TRBD2
CASRNSGSSYEQYF
TGTGCCAGCAGAAATAGCGGGAGCTCCTACGAGCAGTACTTC
>TRBV9|TRBJ2-1|NA|NA
CASSVDGGREQFF
TGTGCCAGCAGCGTAGATGGAGGCAGGGAGCAGTTCTTC
>TRBV29-1|TRBJ2-1|once|TRBD1
CSVLPMTGGHEQFF
TGCAGCGTGCTTCCTATGACAGGGGGGCATGAGCAGTTCTTC
>TRBV2|TRBJ1-2|NA|TRBD1
CASSGGQVQTYGYTF
TGTGCCAGCAGTGGGGGACAGGTTCAGACCTATGGCTACACCTTC
>TRBV4-3|TRBJ2-1|NA|NA
CASSHQSGLAGGNEQFF
TGCGCCAGCAGCCATCAATCCGGACTAGCAGGGGGCAATGAGCAGTTCTTC
>TRBV2|TRBJ2-1|NA|TRBD2
CASSDSAGDLVQFF
TGTGCCAGCAGTGATTCGGCGGGAGATTTGGTGCAGTTCTTC
>TRBV1|TRBJ1-6|NA|NA
CTSSQVSYNSPLHF
TGCACCAGCAGCCAAGTATCCTATAATTCACCCCTCCACTTT
>TRBV18|TRBJ2-7|NA|NA
CASSGQPNYEQYF
TGTGCCAGCAGCGGGCAGCCCAACTACGAGCAGTACTTC
>TRBV4-3|TRBJ2-1|NA|NA
CASSQISTNEQFF
TGCGCCAGCAGCCAAATCAGTACCAATGAGCAGTTCTTC
>TRBV10-3|TRBJ2-3|NA|NA
CAISERRASTDTQYF
TGTGCCATCAGTGAACGGCGGGCTAGCACAGATACGCAGTATTTT
>TRBV19|TRBJ2-2|NA|TRBD2
CASSILGLAGGPGGELFF
TGTGCCAGTAGTATTCTAGGACTAGCGGGAGGGCCGGGCGGGGAGCTGTTTTTT
>TRBV2|TRBJ2-7|NA|TRBD2
CASSVDLAGGPYEQYF
TGTGCCAGCAGTGTTGACCTAGCGGGAGGCCCCTACGAGCAGTACTTC
>TRBV6-1|TRBJ2-1|NA|TRBD2
CASRSGRQNEQFF
TGTGCCAGCAGAAGCGGGAGACAAAATGAGCAGTTCTTC
>TRBV10-3|TRBJ1-1|NA|NA
CAISGQGGGGRNTEAFF
TGTGCCATCAGTGGGCAGGGCGGGGGCGGAAGGAACACTGAAGCTTTCTTT
>TRBV5-1|TRBJ1-5|NA|TRBD1
CASSSGGTDSNQPQHF
TGCGCCAGCAGCTCGGGGGGGACAGATAGCAATCAGCCCCAGCATTTT
>TRBV6-5|TRBJ2-1|once|NA
CASSYDGYEQFF
TGTGCCAGCAGTTACGATGGCTATGAGCAGTTCTTC
>TRBV5-6|TRBJ1-2|NA|NA
CASSRTGNYGYTF
TGTGCCAGCAGCCGGACGGGAAACTATGGCTACACCTTC
>TRBV5-6|TRBJ1-2|NA|NA
CASRRGQIYGYTF
TGTGCCAGCAGGCGAGGACAGATCTATGGCTACACCTTC
>TRBV2|TRBJ2-7|NA|TRBD2
CASSSSGSYEQYF
TGTGCCAGCAGTTCTAGCGGGAGTTACGAGCAGTACTTC
>TRBV6-5|TRBJ1-1|NA|NA
CASIRGRNTEAFF
TGTGCCAGCATTCGGGGGAGGAACACTGAAGCTTTCTTT